The 19 T cell receptor beta chains listed next were all sequenced from one sample in a study of sequential checkpoint blockade in melanoma. Documented treatment: randomized to nivolumab then ipilimumab (arm A) or the reverse (arm B). Measured with immunoSEQ multiplex PCR; TCRdb has only the in-frame clones, and not every one. The sample has 5,500 to 8,000 clones; about 84% are singletons. Sample: CD8+ T cells sorted from blood (inferred from file names), taken from a patient given nivolumab and ipilimumab in sequence. The receptor set was obtained from a human donor with melanoma.

This clone was recorded a few times. The V gene is TRBV2, the J gene TRBJ2-1, with 10 nucleotides matching TRBD2. The junction had 8 bases not matched to a gene; V was cut back by 6 bases and J by 15 bases. This CDR3 contains 12 residues. Germline lookup yields CDR1 SNHLY and CDR2 FYNNEI. This CDR3 reads CASRGTSGIPFF. CDR3 in DNA: TGTGCCAGCAGGGGTACTAGCGGGATCCCGTTCTTC.

V gene TRBV7-2 combines with J gene TRBJ2-7; the D gene is possibly TRBD2 (6 bases). Germline V CDR1 and CDR2: SGHTA, FQGNSA. V lost 4 bases and J lost 0, with 13 bases in between. The CDR3 length is 15 residues. The CDR3, as DNA: TGTGCCAGCAGCTCACTGGGGGGAAGCTCCTACGAGCAGTACTTC. Its protein is CASSSLGGSSYEQYF.

The V call is TRBV30, the J call TRBJ2-3; TRBD2 aligns across 8 bases. There are 14 residues in the CDR3. Unmatched junction bases numbered 2, after V lost 3 bases and J lost 0 bases. Looked up from germline, CDR1 is GTSNPN and CDR2 is SVGIG (reference sequence). Here the CDR3 DNA reads TGTGCCTGGAGCCAGCGGGGGAGCACAGATACGCAGTATTTT. It codes for CAWSQRGSTDTQYF.

The V and J genes are TRBV7-9 and TRBJ1-1, with a weak D call TRBD1 (6 bases). The CDR3 extends over 15 amino acids. CDR1 SEHNR and CDR2 FQNEAQ come from the germline V gene (reference sequence). V was clipped by 6 bases and J by 0 bases, with 14 bases between them. CDR3 nucleotide sequence: TGTGCCAGCAGTCTAGTGACAGGAATGAACACTGAAGCTTTCTTT. It translates to CASSLVTGMNTEAFF.

V is TRBV9 and J is TRBJ2-7; tentative D call: TRBD1 (6 bases). The CDR3 totals 13 residues. V was cut by 0 bases and J by 4 bases, with 8 bases left in between. The germline CDR1 and CDR2 sequences are SGDLS and YYNGEE. CDR3 DNA: TGTGCCAGCAGCGTAGAGCAGGGGTACGAGCAGTACTTC. It yields the protein CASSVEQGYEQYF.

V gene TRBV7-9 combines with J gene TRBJ2-7; 9 nucleotides line up with TRBD1. The germline V gene has CDR1 SEHNR and CDR2 FQNEAQ (reference sequence). V trimming: 5 bases; J trimming: 4 bases; junction bases outside the gene matches: 6. This CDR3 is built from 14 residues. The CDR3 region is CASSARDRVYEQYF. CDR3 coding DNA: TGTGCCAGCAGCGCGCGGGACAGGGTGTACGAGCAGTACTTC.

This clone is labeled as large (0.1 to 1%). The J gene is TRBJ2-7, the V gene TRBV5-6; possibly TRBD1 for D (6 bases). Germline CDR1 is SGHDT and CDR2 is YYEEEE. The CDR3 consists of 14 residues. Trimming left V 1 base short and J 5 bases short, with 13 bases between. The CDR3 reads CASSLSGAPHEQYF. For the CDR3, the DNA is TGTGCCAGCAGCTTGTCAGGGGCGCCCCACGAGCAGTACTTC.

This chain connects TRBV7-9 to TRBJ1-6; 7 positions agree with TRBD1. CDR1 is SEHNR and CDR2 is FQNEAQ in the germline V gene (reference sequence). V trimming: 3 bases; J trimming: 5 bases; junction bases outside the gene matches: 1. The CDR3 covers 14 residues. CDR3 nucleotide sequence: TGTGCCAGCAGCTTTACAGGGGATAATTCACCCCTCCACTTT. This gives the protein CASSFTGDNSPLHF.

J is TRBJ1-1 and V is TRBV4-1, with D possibly TRBD1 on 5 matching bases. CDR3 length: 11 amino acids. Per germline, CDR1 MGHRA and CDR2 YSYEKL. V was pared by 1 base and J by 12 bases, with 9 bases between. Written as DNA, the CDR3 is TGCGCCAGCAGCCAAGCCCACAGGACTTTCTTT. Its protein is CASSQAHRTFF.

V is TRBV10-3 and J is TRBJ2-7, with TRBD2 matching 9 bases. The CDR3 length is 15 residues. V lost 5 bases and J lost 3; bases outside the gene matches: 8. Germline assignment: CDR1 ENHRY and CDR2 SYGVKD. This chain's CDR3 is CAISQGGGGFYEQYF. The CDR3 DNA reads TGTGCCATCAGTCAGGGCGGGGGGGGCTTCTACGAGCAGTACTTC.

This clone has more than one count but fewer than ten. V is TRBV19 and J is TRBJ1-5; 8 nucleotides line up with TRBD1. Losses at the gene ends were 6 bases for V and 5 bases for J; bases not matched to a gene: 9. CDR1 is LNHDA, CDR2 SQIVND, per germline (reference sequence). This CDR3 is built from 15 residues. CDR3 DNA: TGTGCCAGTAGGGACATCGACAGGGGCGATCAGCCCCAGCATTTT. It yields the protein CASRDIDRGDQPQHF.

This clone has a single count. The J gene is TRBJ2-5, the V gene TRBV19, with D unclear. CDR3 length: 16 residues. CDR1 is LNHDA, CDR2 SQIVND, per germline (reference sequence). Trimming pared 3 bases from V and 4 bases from J, leaving 18 bases between. The CDR3 loop reads CASSIRQTRAVETQYF. The DNA for the CDR3 is TGTGCCAGTAGTATCCGGCAGACCCGCGCGGTAGAGACCCAGTACTTC.

This clone rates as medium-sized. V gene TRBV7-6 combines with J gene TRBJ1-3, with TRBD1 identical over 7 bases. Germline values: CDR1 SGHVS, CDR2 FNYEAQ. Trimming took 0 bases from V and 1 from J; bases not matched to a gene: 3. The CDR3 covers 16 residues. The CDR3 sequence: CASSLARQGSGNTIYF. CDR3 nucleotides: TGTGCCAGCAGCTTAGCCAGACAGGGATCTGGAAACACCATATATTTT.

The rearrangement uses TRBV5-5 and TRBJ2-7; 11 nucleotides align to TRBD2. The V gene's germline CDR1 is SGHKS and CDR2 YYEKEE (reference sequence). This CDR3 comprises 17 residues. V shed 0 bases and J 1 base; nucleotides not matched to a gene: 6. Here the CDR3 reads CASSLVKLAGVSYEQYF. In DNA form, the CDR3 reads TGTGCCAGCAGCTTGGTAAAACTAGCGGGAGTGTCCTACGAGCAGTACTTC.

The chain uses TRBV7-9 and TRBJ2-7; TRBD1 matches 7 bases. The CDR3 spans 14 residues. V shed 5 bases and J 2 bases; nucleotides not matched to a gene: 6. Germline V lookup: CDR1 SEHNR, CDR2 FQNEAQ (reference sequence). The CDR3 sequence is CASSHPTGPYEQYF. The CDR3 DNA reads as TGTGCCAGCAGCCACCCGACAGGGCCCTACGAGCAGTACTTC.

This chain links TRBV6-5 with TRBJ2-7; the D gene is possibly TRBD2 (5 bases). V was pared by 2 bases and J by 5 bases, with 13 bases between. Germline V gives CDR1 MNHEY, CDR2 SVGAGI. CDR3 length: 14 residues. The CDR3 reads CASSYSRAGNEQYF. The CDR3, as DNA: TGTGCCAGCAGTTACAGCCGGGCGGGCAACGAGCAGTACTTC.

This chain connects TRBV7-6 to TRBJ2-7, with D possibly being TRBD2 (5 bases). CDR1 is SGHVS and CDR2 is FNYEAQ in the germline V gene. The germline V and J ends were trimmed by 4 bases and 7 bases, with 14 bases remaining between them. This CDR3 has 13 residues. CDR3 residues: CASSSRRGGEQYF. Here the CDR3 DNA reads TGTGCCAGCAGCTCACGCCGGGGTGGTGAGCAGTACTTC.

CDR3: CASSLIGNPGEQYF. The CDR3 DNA reads as TGTGCCAGCAGCTTGATTGGCAACCCGGGCGAGCAGTACTTC. The chain carries TRBV5-4 and TRBJ2-7; unclear D gene. This CDR3 comprises 14 residues. CDR1 and CDR2 (germline): SGHNT, YYREEE (reference sequence). Deletions cut 1 base from V and 6 bases from J, with 14 bases between.

This clone was counted between two and nine times. The rearrangement joins TRBV27 to TRBJ2-7, with TRBD1 identical over 8 bases. The CDR3 sequence is 16 residues long. V dropped 5 bases and J dropped 6; count of bases not matched to a gene: 15. Germline CDR1 and CDR2: MNHEY and SMNVEV (reference sequence). CDR3: CASSPLRTGGRSEQYF. Here the CDR3 DNA reads TGTGCCAGCAGTCCCCTCCGAACAGGGGGGAGATCCGAGCAGTACTTC.